The 30 T cell receptor beta chains below all came from one sample that was sequenced in a study of human T cells and chemical hapten exposure. Time point given: patch test 1, 2 weeks after DPC sensitization. Treatment here: therapeutic diphenylcyclopropenone sensitization with weekly scalp DPC. A single record per CDR3 protein comes from TCRdb applying MiXCR to the RACE reads. The sample shows some 91,000 distinct CDR3 sequences, under 15% of them seen only once. Sequences were derived from whole blood, sampled in connection with sensitization to the hapten diphenylcyclopropenone (DPC). These receptors originate from a woman aged 35 to 49 with alopecia areata. Some clones in this sample may be carry-over from other donors' samples.

The chain employs TRBV12-3 or TRBV12-4 and TRBJ2-1, with D possibly matching TRBD2 (5 bases). Trimming took off 6 bases at V and 0 bases at J, with 15 bases between the two ends. This CDR3 has 16 amino acids. The CDR3 coding sequence is TGTGCCAGCAGCCTTGGGGTTGGGAGCTCCTACAATGAGCAGTTCTTC. Translation: CASSLGVGSSYNEQFF.

This clonotype has ten or more counts. The chain is built from TRBV27 and TRBJ2-7; TRBD2 matches 11 bases. This CDR3 is built from 15 residues. Germline V gene data show CDR1 as MNHEY and CDR2 as SMNVEV (reference sequence). Germline trimming cut 2 bases from V and 1 base from J; bases unmatched to any gene: 1. The CDR3 DNA reads TGTGCCAGCAGTTTAGGGACTAGCGGATCCTACGAGCAGTACTTC. Translating it yields CASSLGTSGSYEQYF.

This clonotype was seen many times. The chain carries TRBV28 and TRBJ2-1; D gene unclear. This CDR3 is 10 amino acids long. Trimming took 6 bases from V and 6 from J, leaving 3 bases between them. Germline CDR1 and CDR2: MDHEN and SYDVKM. The CDR3 here is CASSSNEQFF. The CDR3, as DNA: TGTGCCAGCAGCTCCAATGAGCAGTTCTTC.

This clonotype was observed a handful of times. This chain connects TRBV29-1 to TRBJ2-7; D unclear. The CDR3 covers 11 residues. Trimming shortened V by 4 bases and J by 1 base, and 5 bases separated the two germline ends. From germline, CDR1 is SQVTM and CDR2 ANQGSEA. As DNA, the CDR3 is TGCAGCGTTGCTGATTCCTACGAGCAGTACTTC. Encoded protein: CSVADSYEQYF.

This clonotype showed up just a few times. The chain carries TRBV6-1 and TRBJ1-5, with 12 bases aligning to TRBD1. Germline lookup yields CDR1 MNHNS and CDR2 SASEGT. The CDR3 has 15 residues. Trimming took 4 bases from V and 5 from J; bases not matched to a gene: 3. The CDR3 sequence is CASSGGTGGDQPQHF. CDR3 nucleotide sequence: TGTGCCAGCAGTGGCGGGACAGGGGGCGATCAGCCCCAGCATTTT.

The chain recombines TRBV6-2 or TRBV6-3 with TRBJ2-7, with TRBD2 identical over 9 bases. Germline loops: CDR1 MNHEY, CDR2 SVGEGT. The J segment lost 4 bases and the V segment lost 0 bases, leaving 7 bases of the junction unmatched. The CDR3 has 16 residues. CDR3 coding DNA: TGTGCCAGCAGTTACTCCGGGACTAGCCCCGGGTACGAGCAGTACTTC. Encoded protein: CASSYSGTSPGYEQYF.

This clonotype was detected a few times. The V and J genes are TRBV20-1 and TRBJ2-7; a possible D gene is TRBD2 (6 bases). This CDR3 comprises 16 residues. The V gene's germline CDR1 is DFQATT and CDR2 SNEGSKA (reference sequence). V was cut by 6 bases and J by 0 bases, with 21 bases left in between. The DNA for the CDR3 is TGCAGTGCCCCGACTAGAAGACTCGGGCTCTCCTACGAGCAGTACTTC. Translation: CSAPTRRLGLSYEQYF.

The rearrangement links TRBV3-1 to TRBJ1-1; the D is unclear. The CDR3 covers 14 residues. CDR1 is LGHDT and CDR2 is YNNKEL in the germline V gene (reference sequence). Trimming removed 6 bases from V and 1 base from J, with 12 bases in between. Here the CDR3 reads CASSHGGANTEAFF. The CDR3 DNA follows: TGTGCCAGCAGTCACGGAGGAGCGAACACTGAAGCTTTCTTT.

CDR3 DNA: TGTGCCAGCAAGAGGGGAAAAGACTATGGCTACACCTTC. Protein product: CASKRGKDYGYTF. V usage is TRBV6-2 or TRBV6-3 and J usage is TRBJ1-2; D possibly corresponds to TRBD1 (5 bases). This CDR3 is built from 13 residues. V dropped 7 bases and J dropped 3 bases, with 12 bases sitting between them. CDR1 and CDR2 (germline): MNHEY, SVGEGT.

This clonotype showed up many times. The chain is built from TRBV28 and TRBJ2-3, with D possibly matching TRBD1 (5 bases). The CDR3 has 15 residues. The V gene lost 6 bases and the J gene lost 6 bases, with 19 bases spanning the gap. Germline V gene sequence: CDR1 MDHEN, CDR2 SYDVKM. The CDR3 spells CASRPAMGRGDTQYF. CDR3 coding DNA: TGTGCCAGCAGGCCCGCCATGGGGCGCGGCGATACGCAGTATTTT.

The sample holds a few counts of this clonotype. As DNA, the CDR3 is TGTGCCAGCAGTTTGGCAGACGGCTACGAGCAGTACTTC. Translation: CASSLADGYEQYF. V is TRBV28 and J is TRBJ2-7; D not resolved. CDR1 and CDR2 from the germline V gene are MDHEN and SYDVKM. The CDR3 is 13 amino acids. Trimming removed 3 bases at V and 3 bases at J, with 9 bases between. The full variable domain, in which reference TRBV28 and TRBJ2-7 provide the parts outside the CDR3, is DVKVTQSSRYLVKRTGEKVFLECVQDMDHENMFWYRQDPGLGLRLIYFSYDVKMKEKGDIPEGYSVSREKKERFSLILESASTNQTSMYLCASSLADGYEQYFGPGTRLTVT.

The chain recombines TRBV28 with TRBJ2-1; TRBD2 agrees at 11 bases. This CDR3 has 16 amino acids. CDR1 and CDR2 from the germline V gene are MDHEN and SYDVKM. Trimming cost V 7 bases and J 9 bases; bases outside gene matches: 14. CDR3 DNA sequence: TGTGCCAGCACCCCGACTAGCGGGATTCCCTTAGGTGAGCAGTTCTTC. Translated: CASTPTSGIPLGEQFF. Complete variable domain (other parts from reference TRBV28 and TRBJ2-1): DVKVTQSSRYLVKRTGEKVFLECVQDMDHENMFWYRQDPGLGLRLIYFSYDVKMKEKGDIPEGYSVSREKKERFSLILESASTNQTSMYLCASTPTSGIPLGEQFFGPGTRLTVL.

The chain joins TRBV24-1 to TRBJ2-2, with D perhaps assigned TRBD1 or TRBD2 (5 bases each). CDR1 is KGHDR and CDR2 is SFDVKD in the germline V gene. The V end lost 3 bases, the J end lost 4 bases, and 8 bases lay between the germline ends. This CDR3 has 14 amino acids. The CDR3 region has the DNA TGTGCCACCAGTGATACGGGACCCACCGGGGAGCTGTTTTTT. Protein product: CATSDTGPTGELFF.

This clonotype showed up just a few times. The chain links TRBV28 to TRBJ1-3; a weak D match, TRBD1 (6 bases). The CDR3 is made up of 15 amino acids. Looked up from germline, CDR1 is MDHEN and CDR2 is SYDVKM. The germline V and J ends were trimmed by 5 bases and 0 bases, with 11 bases remaining between them. CDR3 in DNA: TGTGCCAGCAGTCCCGGGGGCATCTCTGGAAACACCATATATTTT. Its translation is CASSPGGISGNTIYF.

In this sample, this clonotype turned up a few times. The chain has TRBV20-1 and TRBJ1-1; D is unclear. Germline lookup yields CDR1 DFQATT and CDR2 SNEGSKA (reference sequence). With 0 bases removed from V and 0 bases from J, the gap between germline ends came to 8 bases. The CDR3 contains 14 residues. DNA for the CDR3: TGCAGTGCTAGAGATCAAAGGGTGAACACTGAAGCTTTCTTT. It yields the protein CSARDQRVNTEAFF.

The V and J genes are TRBV20-1 and TRBJ1-4, with a tentative D call TRBD1 (5 bases). Germline loops: CDR1 DFQATT, CDR2 SNEGSKA (reference sequence). Trimming left V 0 bases short and J 2 bases short, with 13 bases between. The CDR3 is 16 residues long. The CDR3 DNA sequence: TGCAGTGCTAGAGATATGGCGGGGCCGACTAATGAAAAACTGTTTTTT. It specifies CSARDMAGPTNEKLFF.

A few counts support this clonotype. The chain employs TRBV7-2 and TRBJ2-7; 8 bases match TRBD2. The CDR3 is 15 residues long. Trimming at V came to 6 bases and at J to 5 bases, leaving 12 bases not matched to a gene. Germline CDR1 SGHTA, CDR2 FQGNSA. CDR3: CASRNTGGPVHEQYF. The CDR3 nucleotides are TGTGCCAGCAGAAATACGGGAGGGCCGGTCCACGAGCAGTACTTC.

This clonotype was seen only a few times. This chain connects TRBV27 to TRBJ1-1; 10 bases fit TRBD1. The V and J ends lost 3 bases and 4 bases, in that order; junction bases with no gene match: 8. Per germline, CDR1 MNHEY and CDR2 SMNVEV (reference sequence). The CDR3 runs 16 residues. The CDR3 nucleotides are TGTGCCAGCAGTTTCGGCCTGACAGGGGGCTCCACTGAAGCTTTCTTT. Encoded protein: CASSFGLTGGSTEAFF.

This clonotype was picked up many times. The V call is TRBV7-2, the J call TRBJ1-2; no firm D call. The CDR3 runs 15 residues. Germline lookup yields CDR1 SGHTA and CDR2 FQGNSA. V lost 5 bases, J lost 6 bases, and 19 bases lay in between. The CDR3 loop reads CASSLSPRFPNGYTF. The CDR3 DNA sequence: TGTGCCAGCAGCCTATCCCCCAGGTTCCCTAATGGCTACACCTTC.

The chain is built from TRBV29-1 and TRBJ2-5, with 10 bases fitting TRBD2. The V gene end was trimmed by 3 bases and the J gene end by 3 bases; junction bases not matched to a gene: 4. The germline V gene has CDR1 SQVTM and CDR2 ANQGSEA. This CDR3 comprises 14 residues. Here the CDR3 DNA reads TGCAGCGTTGATAGACTAGCGGGTGAAGAGACCCAGTACTTC. It specifies CSVDRLAGEETQYF.

This clonotype has just a few counts. The chain is built from TRBV10-3 and TRBJ2-3, with D possibly being TRBD2 (6 bases). V dropped 5 bases and J dropped 6 bases, with 21 bases sitting between them. The germline CDR1 and CDR2 sequences are ENHRY and SYGVKD. CDR3 size: 16 residues. This CDR3 reads CAISKGSLRGGDTQYF. In DNA, the CDR3 is TGTGCCATCAGTAAAGGATCCCTAAGGGGAGGCGATACGCAGTATTTT.

This clonotype was found many times. The chain combines TRBV9 with TRBJ1-1, with D unresolved. The CDR3 runs 12 residues. V lost 2 bases, J lost 3 bases, and 5 bases lay in between. Germline assignment: CDR1 SGDLS and CDR2 YYNGEE. CDR3 sequence (DNA): TGTGCCAGCAGCGTGCAGGACACTGAAGCTTTCTTT. Encoded protein: CASSVQDTEAFF.

The table lists this clonotype with many counts. The V and J genes are TRBV24-1 and TRBJ1-1; D unclear. V lost 0 bases and J 6 bases, leaving 16 bases between the germline ends. The CDR3 sequence is 16 residues long. The V gene's germline CDR1 is KGHDR and CDR2 SFDVKD. The CDR3 sequence: CATSDLCSATEAEAFF. For the CDR3, the DNA is TGTGCCACCAGTGATTTGTGTTCCGCCACGGAGGCTGAAGCTTTCTTT.

The table lists this clonotype with a few counts. Here the CDR3 reads CASSQLGGPTDTQYF. The CDR3, as DNA: TGTGCCAGCAGCCAATTGGGGGGACCCACAGATACGCAGTATTTT. This chain joins TRBV14 and TRBJ2-3; D is perhaps TRBD2 (6 bases). V was trimmed by 2 bases and J by 2 bases, leaving 11 bases between them. This CDR3 has 15 residues. Per germline, CDR1 SGHDN and CDR2 FVKESK.

This clonotype was picked up a small number of times. This chain connects TRBV28 to TRBJ2-7; tentative D call: TRBD1 (5 bases). Germline V gene data show CDR1 as MDHEN and CDR2 as SYDVKM. CDR3 length: 13 amino acids. Trimming took off 8 bases at V and 4 bases at J, with 15 bases between the two ends. CDR3 DNA sequence: TGTGCCAGCCAGGGCGGAGTTTTTTACGAGCAGTACTTC. Amino acids: CASQGGVFYEQYF.

The chain carries TRBV20-1 and TRBJ2-5, with D hard to call. V lost 3 bases to trimming and J lost 2 bases, with 10 bases between them. The CDR3 runs 13 residues. Per germline, CDR1 DFQATT and CDR2 SNEGSKA (reference sequence). The CDR3 sequence: CSASPPRQETQYF. CDR3 in DNA: TGCAGTGCTAGCCCCCCGAGACAAGAGACCCAGTACTTC.

At least ten counts were recorded for this clonotype. V is TRBV29-1 and J is TRBJ2-1; D could derive from TRBD1 or TRBD2 (5 bases each). This CDR3 region has 15 residues. V lost 4 bases and J 0 bases, leaving 13 bases between the germline ends. Germline-derived CDR1 and CDR2 are SQVTM and ANQGSEA. Written as DNA, the CDR3 is TGCAGCGTTGTCGAGCGGACAAGCTCCTACAATGAGCAGTTCTTC. It encodes CSVVERTSSYNEQFF.

This clonotype has at least ten counts. This chain uses TRBV7-8 with TRBJ2-5; D is possibly TRBD1 (6 bases). Between the trimmed V and J ends, which lost 6 bases and 3 bases, there was a span of 17 bases. The V gene's germline CDR1 is SGHVS and CDR2 FQNEAQ. This CDR3 contains 15 residues. Written as DNA, the CDR3 is TGTGCCAGCAGGCTCTACCGGGACACCAAAGAGACCCAGTACTTC. Protein sequence: CASRLYRDTKETQYF.

This clonotype was counted a few times. This sequence joins TRBV9 and TRBJ2-2; D not certain. V was trimmed by 2 bases and J by 2 bases, leaving 7 bases between them. Germline assignment: CDR1 SGDLS and CDR2 YYNGEE. The CDR3 spans 14 residues. CDR3 protein: CASSVVVNTGELFF. The DNA for the CDR3 is TGTGCCAGCAGCGTTGTAGTAAACACCGGGGAGCTGTTTTTT.

This clonotype was observed many times. The chain joins TRBV20-1 to TRBJ2-5, with TRBD2 identical over 9 bases. The CDR3 is made up of 13 amino acids. The ends lost 3 bases at V and 1 base at J; junction bases unmatched: 0. CDR1 and CDR2 from the germline V gene are DFQATT and SNEGSKA (reference sequence). This CDR3 is CSARGLAQETQYF. The CDR3 coding sequence is TGCAGTGCTAGGGGACTAGCCCAAGAGACCCAGTACTTC.